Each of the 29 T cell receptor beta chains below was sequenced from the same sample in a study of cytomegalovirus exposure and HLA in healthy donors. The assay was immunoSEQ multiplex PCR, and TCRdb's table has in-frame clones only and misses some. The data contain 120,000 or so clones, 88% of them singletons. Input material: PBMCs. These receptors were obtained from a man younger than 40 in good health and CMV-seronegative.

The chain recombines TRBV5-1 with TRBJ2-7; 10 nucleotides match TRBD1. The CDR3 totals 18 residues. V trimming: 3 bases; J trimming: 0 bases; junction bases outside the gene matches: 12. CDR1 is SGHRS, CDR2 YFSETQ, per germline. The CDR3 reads CASSSGTGVFPISYEQYF. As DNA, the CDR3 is TGCGCCAGCAGCTCCGGGACAGGGGTTTTCCCGATCTCCTACGAGCAGTACTTC. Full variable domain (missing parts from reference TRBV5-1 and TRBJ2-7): KAGVTQTPRYLIKTRGQQVTLSCSPISGHRSVSWYQQTPGQGLQFLFEYFSETQRNKGNFPGRFSGRQFSNSRSEMNVSTLELGDSALYLCASSSGTGVFPISYEQYFGPGTRLTVT.

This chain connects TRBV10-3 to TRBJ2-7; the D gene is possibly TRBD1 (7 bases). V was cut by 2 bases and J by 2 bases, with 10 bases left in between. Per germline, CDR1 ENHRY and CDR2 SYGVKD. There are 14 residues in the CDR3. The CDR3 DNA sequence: TGTGCCATCAGTGAGGGAGGGGGCCCCTACGAGCAGTACTTC. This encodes CAISEGGGPYEQYF.

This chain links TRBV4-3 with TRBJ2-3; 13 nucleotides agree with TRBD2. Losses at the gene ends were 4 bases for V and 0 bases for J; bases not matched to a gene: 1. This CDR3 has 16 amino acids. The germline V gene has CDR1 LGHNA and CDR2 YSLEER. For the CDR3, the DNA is TGCGCCAGCAGCCTGGGACTAGCGGGGAGCACAGATACGCAGTATTTT. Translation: CASSLGLAGSTDTQYF.

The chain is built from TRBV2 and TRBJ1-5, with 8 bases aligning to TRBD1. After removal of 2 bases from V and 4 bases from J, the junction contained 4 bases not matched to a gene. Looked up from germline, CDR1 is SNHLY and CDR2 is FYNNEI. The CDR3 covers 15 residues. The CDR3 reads CASSERTGWNQPQHF. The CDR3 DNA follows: TGTGCCAGCAGTGAAAGGACAGGGTGGAATCAGCCCCAGCATTTT. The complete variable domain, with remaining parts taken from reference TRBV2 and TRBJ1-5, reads EPEVTQTPSHQVTQMGQEVILRCVPISNHLYFYWYRQILGQKVEFLVSFYNNEISEKSEIFDDQFSVERPDGSNFTLKIRSTKLEDSAMYFCASSERTGWNQPQHFGDGTRLSIL.

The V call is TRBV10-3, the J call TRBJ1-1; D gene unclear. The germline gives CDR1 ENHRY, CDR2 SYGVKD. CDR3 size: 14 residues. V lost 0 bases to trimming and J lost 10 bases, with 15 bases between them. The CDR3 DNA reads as TGTGCCATCAGTGAGTCGGAGGGAGGCGGGAGAGCTTTCTTT. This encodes CAISESEGGGRAFF.

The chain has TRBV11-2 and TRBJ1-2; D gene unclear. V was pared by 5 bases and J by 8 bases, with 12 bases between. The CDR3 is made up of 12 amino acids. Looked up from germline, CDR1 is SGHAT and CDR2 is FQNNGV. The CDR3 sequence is CASSPSLSGYTF. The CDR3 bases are TGTGCCAGCAGCCCGAGTCTCTCGGGCTACACCTTC.

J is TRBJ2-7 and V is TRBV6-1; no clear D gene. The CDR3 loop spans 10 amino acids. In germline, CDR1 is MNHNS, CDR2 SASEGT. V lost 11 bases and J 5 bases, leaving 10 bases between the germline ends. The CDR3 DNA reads TGTGCCGCGGCTCAGCACGAGCAGTACTTC. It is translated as CAAAQHEQYF.

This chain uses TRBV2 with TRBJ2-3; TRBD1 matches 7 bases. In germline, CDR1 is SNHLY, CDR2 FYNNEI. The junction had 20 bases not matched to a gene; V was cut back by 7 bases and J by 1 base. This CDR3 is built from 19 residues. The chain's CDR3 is CASIIAHLGDSYGTDTQYF. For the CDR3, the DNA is TGTGCCAGCATTATCGCCCATTTGGGGGACAGTTACGGCACAGATACGCAGTATTTT.

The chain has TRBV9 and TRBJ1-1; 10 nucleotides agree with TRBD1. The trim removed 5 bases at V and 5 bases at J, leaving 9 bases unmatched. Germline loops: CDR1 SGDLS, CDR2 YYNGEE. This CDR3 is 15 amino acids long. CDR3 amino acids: CASSAGTGVRTEAFF. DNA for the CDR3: TGTGCCAGCAGTGCCGGGACAGGGGTGAGGACTGAAGCTTTCTTT.

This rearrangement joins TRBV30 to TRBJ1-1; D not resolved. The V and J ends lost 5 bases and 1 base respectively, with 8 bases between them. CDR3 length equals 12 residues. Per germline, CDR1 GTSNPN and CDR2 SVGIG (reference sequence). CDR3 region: CAWRQANTEAFF. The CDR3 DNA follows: TGTGCCTGGCGGCAGGCGAACACTGAAGCTTTCTTT.

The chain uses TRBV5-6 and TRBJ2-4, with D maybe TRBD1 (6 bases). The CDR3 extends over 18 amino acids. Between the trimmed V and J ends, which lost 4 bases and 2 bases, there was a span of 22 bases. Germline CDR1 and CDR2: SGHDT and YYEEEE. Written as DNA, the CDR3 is TGTGCCAGCAGCGGGGACAATACCCCGCGTCTAACCAAAAACATTCAGTACTTC. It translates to CASSGDNTPRLTKNIQYF.

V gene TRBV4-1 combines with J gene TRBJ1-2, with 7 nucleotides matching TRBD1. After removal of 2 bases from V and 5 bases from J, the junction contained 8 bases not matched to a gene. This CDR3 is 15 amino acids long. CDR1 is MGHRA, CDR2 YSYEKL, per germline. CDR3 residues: CASSQPGQKFYGYTF. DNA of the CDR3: TGCGCCAGCAGCCAACCGGGACAGAAATTTTATGGCTACACCTTC.

CDR3 DNA: TGCGCCAGCGCATGGGGACAGGGGGATAATGAAAAACTGTTTTTT. It translates to CASAWGQGDNEKLFF. This chain connects TRBV5-1 to TRBJ1-4; TRBD1 matches at 11 bases. In germline, CDR1 is SGHRS, CDR2 YFSETQ. The CDR3 is 15 residues long. Germline trimming cut 7 bases from V and 4 bases from J; bases unmatched to any gene: 6.

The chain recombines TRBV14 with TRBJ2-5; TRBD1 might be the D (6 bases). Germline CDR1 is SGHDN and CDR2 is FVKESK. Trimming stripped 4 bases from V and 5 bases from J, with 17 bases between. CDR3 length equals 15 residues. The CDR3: CASSPTERGIETQYF. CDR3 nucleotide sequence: TGTGCCAGCAGCCCAACGGAAAGGGGGATCGAGACCCAGTACTTC.

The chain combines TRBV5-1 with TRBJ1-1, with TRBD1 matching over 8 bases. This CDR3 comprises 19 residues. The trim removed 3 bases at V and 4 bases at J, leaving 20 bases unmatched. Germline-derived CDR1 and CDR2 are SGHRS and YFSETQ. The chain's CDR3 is CASSYTGTGGVGGGTEAFF. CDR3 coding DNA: TGCGCCAGCAGCTATACCGGGACAGGAGGAGTTGGAGGTGGCACTGAAGCTTTCTTT.

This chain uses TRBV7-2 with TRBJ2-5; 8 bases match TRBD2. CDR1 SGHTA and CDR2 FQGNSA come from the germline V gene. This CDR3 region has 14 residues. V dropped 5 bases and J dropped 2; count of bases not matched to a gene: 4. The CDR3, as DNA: TGTGCCAGCAGCCTCGGGGGGGTGCAAGAGACCCAGTACTTC. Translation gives CASSLGGVQETQYF.

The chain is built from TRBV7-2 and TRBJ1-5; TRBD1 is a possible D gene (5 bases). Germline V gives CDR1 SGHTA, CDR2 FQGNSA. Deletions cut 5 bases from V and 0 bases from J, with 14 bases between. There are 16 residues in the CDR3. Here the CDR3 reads CASSPGHFYSNQPQHF. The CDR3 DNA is TGTGCCAGCAGCCCAGGACACTTCTATAGCAATCAGCCCCAGCATTTT.

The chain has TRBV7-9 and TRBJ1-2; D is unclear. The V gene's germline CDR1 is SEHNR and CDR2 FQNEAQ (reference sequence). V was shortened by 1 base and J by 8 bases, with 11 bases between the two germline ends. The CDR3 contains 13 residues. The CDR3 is CASSLGLTEGYTF. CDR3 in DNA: TGTGCCAGCAGCTTAGGGTTAACGGAGGGCTACACCTTC.

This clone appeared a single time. The CDR3 here is CASSQDQSQPQHF. CDR3 DNA: TGCGCCAGCAGCCAAGATCAATCCCAGCCCCAGCATTTT. The chain is built from TRBV4-3 and TRBJ1-5; D gene uncertain. Germline V gives CDR1 LGHNA, CDR2 YSLEER. The V end lost 0 bases, the J end lost 7 bases, and 7 bases lay between the germline ends. The CDR3 consists of 13 residues.

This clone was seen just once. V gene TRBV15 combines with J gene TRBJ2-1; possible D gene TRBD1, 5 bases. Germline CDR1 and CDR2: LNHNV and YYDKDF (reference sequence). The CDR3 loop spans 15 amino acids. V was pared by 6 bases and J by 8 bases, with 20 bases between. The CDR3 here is CATSQDNNGRDEQFF. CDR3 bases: TGTGCCACCAGTCAGGACAACAATGGACGCGATGAGCAGTTCTTC. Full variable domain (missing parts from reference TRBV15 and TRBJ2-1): DAMVIQNPRYQVTQFGKPVTLSCSQTLNHNVMYWYQQKSSQAPKLLFHYYDKDFNNEADTPDNFQSRRPNTSFCFLDIRSPGLGDTAMYLCATSQDNNGRDEQFFGPGTRLTVL.

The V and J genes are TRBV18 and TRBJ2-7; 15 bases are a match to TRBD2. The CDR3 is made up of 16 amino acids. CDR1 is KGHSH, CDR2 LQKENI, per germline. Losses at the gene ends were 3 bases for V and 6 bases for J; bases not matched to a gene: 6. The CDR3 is CASSPPGLAGGGEQYF. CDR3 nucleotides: TGTGCCAGCTCACCCCCGGGACTAGCGGGAGGAGGCGAGCAGTACTTC.

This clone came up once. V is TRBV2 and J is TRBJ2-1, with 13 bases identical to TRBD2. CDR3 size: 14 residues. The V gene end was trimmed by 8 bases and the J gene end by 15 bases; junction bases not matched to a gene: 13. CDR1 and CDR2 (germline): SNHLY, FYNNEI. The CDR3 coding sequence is TGTGCCAGCTTCCGGACTAGCGGGAGTGGGGGTGGGTTCTTC. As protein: CASFRTSGSGGGFF. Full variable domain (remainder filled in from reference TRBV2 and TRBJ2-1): EPEVTQTPSHQVTQMGQEVILRCVPISNHLYFYWYRQILGQKVEFLVSFYNNEISEKSEIFDDQFSVERPDGSNFTLKIRSTKLEDSAMYFCASFRTSGSGGGFFGPGTRLTVL.

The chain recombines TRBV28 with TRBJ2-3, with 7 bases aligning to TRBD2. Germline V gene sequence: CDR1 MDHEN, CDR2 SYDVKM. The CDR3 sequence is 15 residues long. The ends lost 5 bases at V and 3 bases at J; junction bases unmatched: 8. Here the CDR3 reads CASSRPVGGTDTQYF. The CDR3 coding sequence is TGTGCCAGCAGTCGTCCAGTGGGAGGGACAGATACGCAGTATTTT. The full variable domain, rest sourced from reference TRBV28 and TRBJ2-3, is DVKVTQSSRYLVKRTGEKVFLECVQDMDHENMFWYRQDPGLGLRLIYFSYDVKMKEKGDIPEGYSVSREKKERFSLILESASTNQTSMYLCASSRPVGGTDTQYFGPGTRLTVL.

In nucleotides, the CDR3 is TGCAGCGTTGAAGAAGGCCAGGGGGGTAGCTATGGCTACACCTTC. Amino acid sequence: CSVEEGQGGSYGYTF. This chain connects TRBV29-1 to TRBJ1-2; 7 bases line up with TRBD1. This CDR3 region has 15 residues. The J segment lost 4 bases and the V segment lost 0 bases, leaving 8 bases of the junction unmatched. CDR1 is SQVTM, CDR2 ANQGSEA, per germline.

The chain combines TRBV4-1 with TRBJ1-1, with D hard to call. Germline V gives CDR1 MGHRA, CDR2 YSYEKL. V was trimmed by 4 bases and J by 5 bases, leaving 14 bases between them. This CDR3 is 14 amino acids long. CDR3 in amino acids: CASSPASERTEAFF. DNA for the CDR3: TGCGCCAGCAGCCCTGCTAGCGAGCGTACTGAAGCTTTCTTT.

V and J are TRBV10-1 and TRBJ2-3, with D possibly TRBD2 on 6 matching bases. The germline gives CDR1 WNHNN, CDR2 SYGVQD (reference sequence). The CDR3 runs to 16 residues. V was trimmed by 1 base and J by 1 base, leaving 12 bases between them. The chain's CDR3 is CASSEYKRAGTDTQYF. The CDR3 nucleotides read TGCGCCAGCAGTGAGTATAAGCGGGCCGGCACAGATACGCAGTATTTT.

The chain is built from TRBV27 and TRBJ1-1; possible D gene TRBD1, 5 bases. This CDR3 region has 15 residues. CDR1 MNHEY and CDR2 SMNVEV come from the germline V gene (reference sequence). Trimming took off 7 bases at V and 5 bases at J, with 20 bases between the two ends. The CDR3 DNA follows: TGTGCCAGCACTTCTATGGCAGGGTATGGAACTGAAGCTTTCTTT. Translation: CASTSMAGYGTEAFF.

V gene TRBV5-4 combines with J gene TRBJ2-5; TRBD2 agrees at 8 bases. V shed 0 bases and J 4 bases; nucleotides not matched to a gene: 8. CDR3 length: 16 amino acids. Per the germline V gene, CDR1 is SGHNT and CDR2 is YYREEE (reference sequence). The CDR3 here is CASSLAPRAGAETQYF. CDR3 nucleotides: TGTGCCAGCAGCTTGGCTCCCCGAGCGGGAGCAGAGACCCAGTACTTC.

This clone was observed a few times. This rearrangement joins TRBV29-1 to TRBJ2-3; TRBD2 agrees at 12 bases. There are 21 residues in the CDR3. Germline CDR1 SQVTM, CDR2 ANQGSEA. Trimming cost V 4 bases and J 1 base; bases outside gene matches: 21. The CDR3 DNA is TGCAGCGTTGCCCGGACAGGGGGAGTGACTAGCGGGAGAGGAGGCACAGATACGCAGTATTTT. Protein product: CSVARTGGVTSGRGGTDTQYF.